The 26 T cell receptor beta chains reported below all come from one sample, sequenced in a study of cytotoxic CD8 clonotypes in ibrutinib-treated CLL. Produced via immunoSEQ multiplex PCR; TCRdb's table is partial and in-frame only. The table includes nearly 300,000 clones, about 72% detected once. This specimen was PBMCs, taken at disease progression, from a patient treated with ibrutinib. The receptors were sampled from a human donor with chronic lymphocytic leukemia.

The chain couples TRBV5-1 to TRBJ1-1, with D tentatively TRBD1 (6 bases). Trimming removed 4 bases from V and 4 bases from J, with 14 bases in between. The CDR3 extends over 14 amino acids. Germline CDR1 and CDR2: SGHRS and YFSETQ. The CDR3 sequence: CASSPGGGGTEAFF. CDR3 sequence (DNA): TGCGCCAGCAGCCCCGGGGGAGGGGGCACTGAAGCTTTCTTT.

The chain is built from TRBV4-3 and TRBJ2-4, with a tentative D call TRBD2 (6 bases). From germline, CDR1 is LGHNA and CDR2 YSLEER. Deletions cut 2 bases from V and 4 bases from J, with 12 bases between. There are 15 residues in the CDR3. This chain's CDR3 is CASSQTVGTKNIQYF. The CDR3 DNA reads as TGCGCCAGCAGCCAAACCGTGGGGACTAAAAACATTCAGTACTTC.

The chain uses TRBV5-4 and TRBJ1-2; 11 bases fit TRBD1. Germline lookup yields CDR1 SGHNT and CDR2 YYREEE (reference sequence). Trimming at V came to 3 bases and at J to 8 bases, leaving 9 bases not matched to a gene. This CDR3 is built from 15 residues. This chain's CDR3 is CASSYSGTGGLGYTF. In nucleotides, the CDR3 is TGTGCCAGCAGCTATTCCGGGACAGGGGGATTGGGCTACACCTTC.

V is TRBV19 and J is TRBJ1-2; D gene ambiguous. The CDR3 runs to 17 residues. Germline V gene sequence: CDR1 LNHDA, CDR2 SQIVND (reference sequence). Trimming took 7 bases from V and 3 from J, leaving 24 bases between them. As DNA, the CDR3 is TGTGCCAGTACTTCCCTACCTCTCTTTGCGGGCCACTATGGCTACACCTTC. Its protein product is CASTSLPLFAGHYGYTF. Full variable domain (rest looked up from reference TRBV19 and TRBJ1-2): DGGITQSPKYLFRKEGQNVTLSCEQNLNHDAMYWYRQDPGQGLRLIYYSQIVNDFQKGDIAEGYSVSREKKESFPLTVTSAQKNPTAFYLCASTSLPLFAGHYGYTFGSGTRLTVV.

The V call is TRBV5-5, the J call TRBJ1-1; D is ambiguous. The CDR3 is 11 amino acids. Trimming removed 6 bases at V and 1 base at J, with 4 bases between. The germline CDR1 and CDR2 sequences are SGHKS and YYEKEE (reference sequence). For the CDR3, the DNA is TGTGCCAGCACCAAGAACACTGAAGCTTTCTTT. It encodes CASTKNTEAFF.

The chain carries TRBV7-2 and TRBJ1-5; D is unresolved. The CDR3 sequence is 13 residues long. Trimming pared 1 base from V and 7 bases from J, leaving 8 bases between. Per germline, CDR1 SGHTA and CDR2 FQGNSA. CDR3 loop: CASSLDQGQPQHF. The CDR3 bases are TGTGCCAGCAGCTTAGACCAAGGGCAGCCCCAGCATTTT.

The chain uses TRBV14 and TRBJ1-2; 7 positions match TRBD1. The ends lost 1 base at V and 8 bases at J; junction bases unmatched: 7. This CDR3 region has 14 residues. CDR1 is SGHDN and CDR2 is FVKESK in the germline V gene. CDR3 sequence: CASSQVGTEGGYTF. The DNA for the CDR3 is TGTGCCAGCAGCCAAGTCGGGACAGAGGGCGGCTACACCTTC.

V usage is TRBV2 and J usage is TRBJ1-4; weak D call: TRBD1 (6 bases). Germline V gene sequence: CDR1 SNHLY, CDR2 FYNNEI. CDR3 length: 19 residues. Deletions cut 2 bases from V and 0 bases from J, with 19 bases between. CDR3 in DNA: TGTGCCAGCAGTGAACCCAGTCTTACAGGGTCTGCAACTAATGAAAAACTGTTTTTT. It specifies CASSEPSLTGSATNEKLFF.

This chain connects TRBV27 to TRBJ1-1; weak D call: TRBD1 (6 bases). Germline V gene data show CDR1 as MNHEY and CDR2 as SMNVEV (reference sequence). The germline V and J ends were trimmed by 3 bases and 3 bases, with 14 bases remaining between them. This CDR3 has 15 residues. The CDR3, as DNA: TGTGCCAGCAGTTTCTACAGGGTTGGGCACACTGAAGCTTTCTTT. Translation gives CASSFYRVGHTEAFF.

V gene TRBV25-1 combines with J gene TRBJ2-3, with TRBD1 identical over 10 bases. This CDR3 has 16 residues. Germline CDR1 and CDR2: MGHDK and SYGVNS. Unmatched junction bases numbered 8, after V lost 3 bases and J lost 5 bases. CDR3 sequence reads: CASSDPGQGGGDTQYF. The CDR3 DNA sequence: TGTGCCAGCAGTGACCCCGGACAGGGGGGAGGAGATACGCAGTATTTT.

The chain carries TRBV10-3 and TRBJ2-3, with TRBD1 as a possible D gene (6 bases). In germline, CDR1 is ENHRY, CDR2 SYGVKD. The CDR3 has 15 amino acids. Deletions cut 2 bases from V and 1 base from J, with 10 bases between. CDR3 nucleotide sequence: TGTGCCATCAGTGAGGTGGGACAAGGCACAGATACGCAGTATTTT. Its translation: CAISEVGQGTDTQYF.

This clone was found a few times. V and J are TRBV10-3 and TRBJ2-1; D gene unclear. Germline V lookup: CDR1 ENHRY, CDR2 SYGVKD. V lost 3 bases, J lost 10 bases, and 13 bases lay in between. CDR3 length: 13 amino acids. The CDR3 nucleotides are TGTGCCATCAGTGACCCCGGTGGTAACGAGCAGTTCTTC. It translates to CAISDPGGNEQFF.

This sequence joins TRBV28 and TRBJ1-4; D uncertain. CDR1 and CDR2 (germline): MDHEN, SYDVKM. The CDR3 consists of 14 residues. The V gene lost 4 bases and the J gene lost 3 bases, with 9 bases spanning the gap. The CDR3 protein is CASSSDLANEKLFF. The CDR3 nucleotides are TGTGCCAGCAGTTCGGACCTGGCTAATGAAAAACTGTTTTTT.

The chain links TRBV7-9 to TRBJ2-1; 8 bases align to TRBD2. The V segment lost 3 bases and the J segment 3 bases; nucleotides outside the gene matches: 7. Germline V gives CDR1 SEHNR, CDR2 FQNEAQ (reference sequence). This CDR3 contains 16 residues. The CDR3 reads CASSLKGGRLYNEQFF. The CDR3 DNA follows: TGTGCCAGCAGCTTGAAAGGCGGGAGGCTCTACAATGAGCAGTTCTTC.

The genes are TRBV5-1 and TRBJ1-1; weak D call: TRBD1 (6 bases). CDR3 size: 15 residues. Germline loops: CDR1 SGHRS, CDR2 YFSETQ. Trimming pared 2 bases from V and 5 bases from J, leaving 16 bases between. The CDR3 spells CASSLYYLGGTEAFF. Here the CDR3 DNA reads TGCGCCAGCAGCTTATACTATCTAGGGGGTACTGAAGCTTTCTTT.

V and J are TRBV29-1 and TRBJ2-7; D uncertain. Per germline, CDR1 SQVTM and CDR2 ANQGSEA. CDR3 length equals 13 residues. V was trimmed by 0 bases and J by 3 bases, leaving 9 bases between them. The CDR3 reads CSVEDRHSYEQYF. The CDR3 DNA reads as TGCAGCGTTGAAGATCGACACAGCTACGAGCAGTACTTC.

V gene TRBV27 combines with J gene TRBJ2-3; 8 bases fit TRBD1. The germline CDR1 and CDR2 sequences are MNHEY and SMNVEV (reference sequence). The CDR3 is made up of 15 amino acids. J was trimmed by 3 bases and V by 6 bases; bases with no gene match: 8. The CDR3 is CASREGQGFTDTQYF. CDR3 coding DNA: TGTGCCAGCAGGGAAGGACAGGGATTTACAGATACGCAGTATTTT.

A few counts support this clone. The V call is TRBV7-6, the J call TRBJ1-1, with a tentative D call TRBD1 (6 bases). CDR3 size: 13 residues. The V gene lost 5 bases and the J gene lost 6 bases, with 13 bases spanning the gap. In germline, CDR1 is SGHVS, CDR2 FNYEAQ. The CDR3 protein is CASSGTGHAEAFF. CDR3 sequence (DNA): TGTGCCAGCAGCGGTACAGGGCACGCTGAAGCTTTCTTT.

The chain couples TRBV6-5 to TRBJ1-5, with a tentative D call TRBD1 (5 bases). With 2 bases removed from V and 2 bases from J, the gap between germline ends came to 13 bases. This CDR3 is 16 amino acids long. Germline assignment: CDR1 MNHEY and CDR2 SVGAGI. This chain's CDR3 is CASSYRAGLGNQPQHF. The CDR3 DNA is TGTGCCAGCAGTTACAGGGCAGGGTTGGGCAATCAGCCCCAGCATTTT.

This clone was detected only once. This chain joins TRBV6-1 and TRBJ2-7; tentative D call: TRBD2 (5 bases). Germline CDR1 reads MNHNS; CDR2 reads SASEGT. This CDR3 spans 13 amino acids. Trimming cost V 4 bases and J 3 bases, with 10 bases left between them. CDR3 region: CASSGRRRYEQYF. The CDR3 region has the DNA TGTGCCAGCAGTGGACGGAGGCGCTACGAGCAGTACTTC.

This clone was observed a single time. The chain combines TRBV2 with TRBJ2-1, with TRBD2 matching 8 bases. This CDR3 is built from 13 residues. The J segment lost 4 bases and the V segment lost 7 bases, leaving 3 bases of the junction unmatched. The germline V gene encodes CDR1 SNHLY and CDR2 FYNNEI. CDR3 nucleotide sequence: TGTGCCAGCAACGCGGGGGGTTACAATGAGCAGTTCTTC. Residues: CASNAGGYNEQFF.

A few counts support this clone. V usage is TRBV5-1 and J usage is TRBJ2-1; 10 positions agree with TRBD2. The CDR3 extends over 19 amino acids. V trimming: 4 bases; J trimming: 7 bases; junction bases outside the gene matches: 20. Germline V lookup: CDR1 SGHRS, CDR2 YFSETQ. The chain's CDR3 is CASSPHLPTLAGEGNEQFF. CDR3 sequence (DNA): TGCGCCAGCAGCCCCCACCTCCCTACTCTAGCGGGAGAGGGAAATGAGCAGTTCTTC.

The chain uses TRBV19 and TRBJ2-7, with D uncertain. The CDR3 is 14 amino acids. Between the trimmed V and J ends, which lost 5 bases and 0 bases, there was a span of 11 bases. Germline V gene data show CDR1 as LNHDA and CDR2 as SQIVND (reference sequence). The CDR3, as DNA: TGTGCCAGTAGTCCGCGGACCTACTCCTACGAGCAGTACTTC. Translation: CASSPRTYSYEQYF.

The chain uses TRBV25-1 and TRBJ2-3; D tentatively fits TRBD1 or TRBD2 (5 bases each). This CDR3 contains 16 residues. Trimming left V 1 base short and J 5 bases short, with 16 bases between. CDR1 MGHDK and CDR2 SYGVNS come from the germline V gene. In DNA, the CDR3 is TGTGCCAGCAGTGAATTTGGGCAGGGAGCCAGAGATACGCAGTATTTT. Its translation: CASSEFGQGARDTQYF. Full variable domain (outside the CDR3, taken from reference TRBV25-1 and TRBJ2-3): EADIYQTPRYLVIGTGKKITLECSQTMGHDKMYWYQQDPGMELHLIHYSYGVNSTEKGDLSSESTVSRIRTEHFPLTLESARPSHTSQYLCASSEFGQGARDTQYFGPGTRLTVL.

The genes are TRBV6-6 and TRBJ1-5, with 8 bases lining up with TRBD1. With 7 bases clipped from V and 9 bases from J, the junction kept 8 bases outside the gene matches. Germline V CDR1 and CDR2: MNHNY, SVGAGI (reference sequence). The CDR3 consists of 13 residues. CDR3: CASTVTGVGPQHF. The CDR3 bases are TGTGCCAGCACCGTGACAGGGGTGGGGCCCCAGCATTTT.

The chain's CDR3 is CASSVGDRRTYEQYF. The CDR3, as DNA: TGTGCCAGCAGCGTAGGGGACCGCCGTACCTACGAGCAGTACTTC. The chain links TRBV9 to TRBJ2-7; either TRBD1 or TRBD2 may fit D (5 bases each). This CDR3 has 15 amino acids. Germline V lookup: CDR1 SGDLS, CDR2 YYNGEE. Trimming pared 0 bases from V and 2 bases from J, leaving 12 bases between.